This TCR beta chain was found in a study of glioma-infiltrating T cells. At the level of the study: About one million peripheral T cells were targeted at about 4.5- to 11-fold coverage. Whole-study results and caveats: Signature shared blood CDR3 motifs were enriched in low-divergence and depleted in high-divergence patients.

The CDR3 contains 16 residues. Per the germline V gene, CDR1 is ENHRY and CDR2 is SYGVKD. The junction had 9 bases not matched to a gene; V was cut back by 6 bases and J by 6 bases. Amplification of TCR alpha and beta CDR3 regions from RNA used iRepertoire nested multiplex PCR. TCRdb reprocessed the multiplex PCR reads via MiXCR and lists one record per CDR3 protein. Here the sample spans a few hundred thousand distinct CDR3 sequences, about 40% being singletons. Worth noting for this clonotype: Antigen unknown.

This rearrangement joins TRBV10-3 to TRBJ2-2; 11 nucleotides agree with TRBD2. Sequenced: glioma tissue, nonneoplastic brain tissue, or PBMCs (not recorded which). This sequence originates from a human donor with low-grade glioma or glioblastoma, undergoing nonglioma brain surgery, or in good health (not recorded which). The CDR3 protein is CAISTQLAGVAGELFF. For the CDR3, the DNA is TGTGCCATCAGCACACAACTAGCGGGAGTGGCCGGGGAGCTGTTTTTT.